The subject of this entry is one TCR beta chain. Ages ranged from about 18 to 89 years, with residence in about two dozen US areas. Clinical history as reported by participants underpinned cohort assignment. The repertoire was sequenced with immunoSEQ multiplex PCR; TCRdb's copy has only in-frame clones and lacks some. The table includes about 250,000 clones, about nine tenths detected once. V lost 4 bases to trimming and J lost 8 bases, with 9 bases between them. Looked up from germline, CDR1 is SNHLY and CDR2 is FYNNEI. There are 13 residues in the CDR3. This specimen comes from a study of blood T cell repertoires in COVID-19. Study overall: The United States, Italy and Spain were the sources of the acute and convalescent COVID-19 samples.

The TCR sequence derives from a man between 18 and 35 years old who had recovered from COVID-19. The source material was PBMCs or T cells enriched from blood (not recorded which). The chain is built from TRBV2 and TRBJ1-6; D not certain. The CDR3 is CASSGNRDSPLHF. CDR3 DNA sequence: TGTGCCAGCAGTGGGAACCGGGATTCACCCCTCCACTTT.